The rows below give T cell receptor beta chains drawn from one sample of a study of T-cell reconstitution after alpha-beta-depleted transplantation in children. In TCRdb, the PCR reads were re-called with MiXCR into one record per CDR3 protein. The data show approximately 590,000 distinct CDR3 sequences, roughly a tenth seen once. This specimen was PBMCs from the stem cell graft donor, taken from the stem cell graft. The receptors were gathered from a human donor who donated a stem cell graft to a child with acute myeloid leukemia. CDR3s include the opening cysteine and the closing phenylalanine or tryptophan. A D gene is named only where the DNA matches it firmly. Not all rows give a size; the values are once, few, many and, for expanded clones, a class.

d_gene | len | abundance | j_gene | v_gene | CDR3aa | CDR3nt
TRBD1 | 13 | NA | TRBJ1-1 | TRBV5-1 | CASSLQGAAEAFF | TGCGCCAGCAGCTTACAGGGGGCAGCTGAAGCTTTCTTT
TRBD1 | 15 | few | TRBJ1-1 | TRBV7-9 | CASSEWDREDTEAFF | TGTGCCAGCAGCGAATGGGACAGGGAGGACACTGAAGCTTTCTTT
NA | 15 | few | TRBJ1-4 | TRBV7-9 | CASSSRGSEGEKLFF | TGTGCCAGCAGCTCGAGGGGTTCCGAGGGCGAAAAACTGTTTTTT
NA | 9 | many | TRBJ2-1 | TRBV7-2 | CASGYEQFF | TGTGCCAGCGGCTATGAGCAGTTCTTC
TRBD1 | 14 | NA | TRBJ2-5 | TRBV28 | CASSFDRGPPSQYF | TGTGCCAGCAGTTTTGACAGGGGCCCCCCTTCCCAGTACTTC
NA | 15 | few | TRBJ1-1 | TRBV5-5 | CASSLEEGFGTEAFF | TGTGCCAGCAGCTTGGAGGAGGGGTTCGGCACTGAAGCTTTCTTT
NA | 13 | many | TRBJ2-3 | TRBV20-1 | CSVRMIATDTQYF | TGCAGTGTCCGAATGATCGCCACAGATACGCAGTATTTT
NA | 14 | few | TRBJ1-5 | TRBV12-3/TRBV12-4 | CASSQGFGNQPQHF | TGTGCCAGCAGTCAGGGGTTTGGCAATCAGCCCCAGCATTTT
NA | 16 | many | TRBJ2-2 | TRBV3-1 | CASSWVSPGNTGELFF | TGTGCCAGCAGCTGGGTCAGTCCTGGGAACACCGGGGAGCTGTTTTTT
NA | 15 | few | TRBJ2-7 | TRBV6-5 | CASSYFGAQGYEQYF | TGTGCCAGCAGTTACTTCGGTGCACAGGGCTACGAGCAGTACTTC
NA | 14 | few | TRBJ1-1 | TRBV24-1 | CATSDATGTTEAFF | TGTGCCACCAGTGATGCTACAGGCACCACTGAAGCTTTCTTT
NA | 12 | NA | TRBJ2-3 | TRBV29-1 | CSAEGFGDTQYF | TGCAGCGCTGAGGGATTCGGAGATACGCAGTATTTT
TRBD2 | 15 | many | TRBJ2-7 | TRBV12-3/TRBV12-4 | CASSLIEREPYEQYF | TGTGCCAGCAGTTTGATAGAGCGGGAGCCCTACGAGCAGTACTTC
NA | 16 | NA | TRBJ2-1 | TRBV7-2 | CASSLSAASSYNEQFF | TGTGCCAGCAGCTTAAGTGCAGCGAGCTCCTACAATGAGCAGTTCTTC
NA | 13 | NA | TRBJ1-6 | TRBV12-5 | CASGFGVDSPLHF | TGTGCTAGTGGTTTCGGGGTTGATTCACCCCTCCACTTT
NA | 13 | NA | TRBJ1-5 | TRBV7-8 | CASSSTVRQPQHF | TGTGCCAGCAGCTCGACAGTTAGACAGCCCCAGCATTTT
NA | 13 | many | TRBJ2-1 | TRBV20-1 | CSAHLGLPNEQFF | TGCAGTGCCCACCTGGGGCTGCCAAATGAGCAGTTCTTC
NA | 11 | NA | TRBJ2-7 | TRBV20-1 | CRVGAPAEQYF | TGCAGGGTCGGGGCTCCAGCCGAGCAGTACTTC
TRBD1 | 18 | NA | TRBJ2-1 | TRBV27 | CASSPLAPGQGSYNEQFF | TGTGCCAGCAGTCCCCTGGCCCCGGGACAGGGCTCCTACAATGAGCAGTTCTTC
NA | 15 | few | TRBJ2-3 | TRBV27 | CASSAGGTRTDTQYF | TGTGCCAGCAGTGCTGGGGGGACACGCACAGATACGCAGTATTTT
TRBD2 | 14 | NA | TRBJ2-7 | TRBV7-2 | CASSLVLAGVEQYF | TGTGCCAGCAGCTTAGTACTAGCGGGAGTCGAGCAGTACTTC
NA | 13 | many | TRBJ2-7 | TRBV29-1 | CSVEREPSYEQYF | TGCAGCGTTGAGAGGGAGCCATCCTACGAGCAGTACTTC
TRBD1 | 15 | NA | TRBJ2-3 | TRBV30 | CAWGTGTGVLDTQYF | TGTGCCTGGGGGACCGGGACAGGGGTTTTAGATACGCAGTATTTT
NA | 14 | NA | TRBJ2-1 | TRBV7-3 | CASSLRASSNEQFF | TGTGCCAGCAGCTTACGGGCTTCCTCCAATGAGCAGTTCTTC
NA | 17 | many | TRBJ1-3 | TRBV28 | CASSGQRLIDSGNTIYF | TGTGCCAGCTCCGGACAACGCCTAATTGACTCTGGAAACACCATATATTTT
TRBD2 | 15 | few | TRBJ2-7 | TRBV20-1 | CSAGALAGGSYEQYF | TGCAGTGCTGGAGCCCTAGCGGGAGGCTCCTACGAGCAGTACTTC
NA | 13 | many | TRBJ2-7 | TRBV5-1 | CASSTGPFPEQYF | TGCGCCAGCAGCACGGGGCCTTTCCCCGAGCAGTACTTC
TRBD2 | 16 | NA | TRBJ2-7 | TRBV9 | CASSSSLSGSEYEQYF | TGTGCCAGCAGCTCTTCGCTAAGCGGGAGCGAGTACGAGCAGTACTTC
TRBD2 | 15 | many | TRBJ2-1 | TRBV5-1 | CASSGTSGAYNEQFF | TGCGCCAGCAGCGGAACTAGCGGAGCCTACAATGAGCAGTTCTTC
NA | 12 | NA | TRBJ1-2 | TRBV7-9 | CASSPQGLGYTF | TGTGCCAGCAGCCCCCAGGGTCTTGGCTACACCTTC
TRBD2 | 17 | NA | TRBJ2-3 | TRBV9 | CASSSRPGTSGTDTQYF | TGTGCCAGCAGCTCGCGACCCGGGACTAGCGGCACAGATACGCAGTATTTT
NA | 13 | NA | TRBJ1-1 | TRBV29-1 | CSVEVLLITEAFF | TGCAGCGTTGAGGTACTCTTGATCACTGAAGCTTTCTTT
TRBD2 | 13 | many | TRBJ2-1 | TRBV12-3/TRBV12-4 | CASSPGTSNEQFF | TGTGCCAGCAGTCCCGGGACTAGCAATGAGCAGTTCTTC
NA | 15 | NA | TRBJ1-3 | TRBV7-2 | CASSSSHGSGNTIYF | TGTGCCAGCAGCTCCTCCCACGGCTCTGGAAACACCATATATTTT
NA | 15 | many | TRBJ2-3 | TRBV6-2/TRBV6-3 | CASSLAVSRADTQYF | TGTGCCAGCAGTTTAGCAGTCTCAAGAGCAGATACGCAGTATTTT
TRBD1 | 19 | NA | TRBJ2-6 | TRBV20-1 | CSARDSLGGTLSGANVLTF | TGCAGTGCTAGAGATTCCCTAGGGGGCACCCTCTCTGGGGCCAACGTCCTGACTTTC